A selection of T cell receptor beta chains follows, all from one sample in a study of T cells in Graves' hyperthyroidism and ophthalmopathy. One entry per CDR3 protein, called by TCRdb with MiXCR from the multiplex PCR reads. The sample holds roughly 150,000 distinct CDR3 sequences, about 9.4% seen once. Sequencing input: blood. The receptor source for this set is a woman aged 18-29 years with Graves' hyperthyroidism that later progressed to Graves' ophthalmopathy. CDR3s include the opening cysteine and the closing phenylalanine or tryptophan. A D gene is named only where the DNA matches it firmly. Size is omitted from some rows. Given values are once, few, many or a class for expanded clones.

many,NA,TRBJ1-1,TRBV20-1,CSASIPGPMNTEAFF
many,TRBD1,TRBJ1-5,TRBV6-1,CASGRTGDNQPQHF
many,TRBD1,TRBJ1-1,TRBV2,CASSRRQGRNTEAFF
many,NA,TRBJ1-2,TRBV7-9,CASSLGDLTANYGYTF
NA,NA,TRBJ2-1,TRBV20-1,CGAQSDSPISYNEQFF
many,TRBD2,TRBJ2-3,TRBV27,CATRGTSGLSTDTQYF
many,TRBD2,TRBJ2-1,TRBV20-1,CSASRLAGGYWSEQFF
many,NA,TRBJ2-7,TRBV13,CASSSRSLYYEQYF
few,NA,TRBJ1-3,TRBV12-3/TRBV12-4,CASSFEQSSGNTIYF
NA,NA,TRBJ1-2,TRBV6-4,CASSEGPEGYGYTF
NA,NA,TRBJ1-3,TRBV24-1,CATSDWGLSGNTIYF
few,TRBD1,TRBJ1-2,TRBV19,CASSKGQDNYGYTF
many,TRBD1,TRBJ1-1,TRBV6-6,CASSYRGRQGTEAFF
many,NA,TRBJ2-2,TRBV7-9,CASSFEELFF
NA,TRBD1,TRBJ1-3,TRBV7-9,CASSSQGGYSGNTIYF
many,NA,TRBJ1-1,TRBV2,CAGNEEVHTEAFF
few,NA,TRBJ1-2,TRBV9,CASSPRGANYGYTF
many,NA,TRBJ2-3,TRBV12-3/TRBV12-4,CASSLGGELNTQYF
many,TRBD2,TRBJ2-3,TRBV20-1,CSALLAGRTDTQYF
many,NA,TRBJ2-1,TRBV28,CASNQGGTSYNEQFF
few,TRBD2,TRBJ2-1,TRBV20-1,CSAADGTSVNNEQFF
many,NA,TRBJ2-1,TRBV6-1,CASSSPYRTGPGDRVEQFF
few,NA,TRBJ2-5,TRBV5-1,CASSLLGALETQYF
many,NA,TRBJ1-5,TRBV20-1,CSAKLRLRGNQPQHF
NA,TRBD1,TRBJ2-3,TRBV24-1,CATSEPGQGLGTDTQYF
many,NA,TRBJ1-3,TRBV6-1,CASSRQVSGNTIYF
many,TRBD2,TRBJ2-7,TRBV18,CASSPPAGVYEQYF
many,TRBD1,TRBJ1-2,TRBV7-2,CASSPPGTGGDYGYTF
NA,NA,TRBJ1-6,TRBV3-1,CASSPRAKGSPYNSPLHF
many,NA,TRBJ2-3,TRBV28,CASSFLEDPTDTQYF
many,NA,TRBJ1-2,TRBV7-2,CASSLEGPLRQTGGYTF
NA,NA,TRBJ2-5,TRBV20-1,CSARPIQREETQYF
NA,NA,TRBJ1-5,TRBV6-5,CASSYSTSNQPQHF
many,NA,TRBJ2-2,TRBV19,CASSIVLPRRAGELFF
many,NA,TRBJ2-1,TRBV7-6,CASSLGGGISYNEQFF
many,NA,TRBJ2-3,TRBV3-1,CASSQEGGKRTQYF
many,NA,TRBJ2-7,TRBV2,CASKGDFYEQYF
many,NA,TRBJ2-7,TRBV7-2,CASSLPRISYEQYF
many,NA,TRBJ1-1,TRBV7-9,CASSLVDPRGAAFF
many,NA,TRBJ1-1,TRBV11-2,CASSTRVLNTEAFF
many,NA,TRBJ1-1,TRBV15,CATSRDYASGAFF
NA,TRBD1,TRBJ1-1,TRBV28,CASRYWDRFSTFPGTEAFF
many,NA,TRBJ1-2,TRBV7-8,CASSPGPPIYGYTF
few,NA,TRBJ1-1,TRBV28,CASRMRREPNTEAFF
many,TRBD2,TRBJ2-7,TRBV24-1,CAPTSGGASYEQYF
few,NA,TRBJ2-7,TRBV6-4,CASSLTDGPREQYF
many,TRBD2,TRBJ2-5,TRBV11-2,CASSFTLAEEETQYF
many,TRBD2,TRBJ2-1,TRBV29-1,CSVAPTSGGAYEQFF